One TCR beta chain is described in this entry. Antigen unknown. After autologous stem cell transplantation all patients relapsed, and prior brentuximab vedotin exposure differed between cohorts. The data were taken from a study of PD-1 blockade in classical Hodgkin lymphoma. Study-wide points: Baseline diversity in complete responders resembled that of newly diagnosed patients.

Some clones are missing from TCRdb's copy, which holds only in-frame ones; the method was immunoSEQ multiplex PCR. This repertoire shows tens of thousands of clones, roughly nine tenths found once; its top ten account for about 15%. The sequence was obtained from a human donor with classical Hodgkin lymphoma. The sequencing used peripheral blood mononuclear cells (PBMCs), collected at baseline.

The CDR3 spells CASSLGRFTIYF. The DNA for the CDR3 is TGTGCCAGCAGCTTAGGACGCTTCACCATATATTTT. The chain recombines TRBV7-9 with TRBJ1-3; unclear D gene. Germline V gene lookup returns CDR1 SEHNR and CDR2 FQNEAQ (reference sequence). V lost 1 base to trimming and J lost 9 bases, with 7 bases between them. The CDR3 sequence is 12 residues long.